The sequence of this TCR beta chain was determined in a study of blood T cell repertoires in COVID-19. Study information: Whether acute or convalescent, the COVID-19 samples came from the United States, Italy and Spain. PBMCs, B-cell-depleted T cells, or T cells were the source of the cDNA or gDNA that made up the material.

How the authors handled the data: By means of reference gene primer amplification, nucleated cell counts were estimated. The table came from immunoSEQ multiplex PCR; TCRdb's copy has only in-frame clones and leaves some out. D and trimming come from the DNA, and the V and J calls and clone size come from that table. The table lists about 36,000 clones, 81% of them singletons. Germline assignment: CDR1 SGHRS and CDR2 YFSETQ. CDR3 length equals 14 residues. The V end was cut by 0 bases, the J end by 11 bases, with 17 bases between. The chain recombines TRBV5-1 with TRBJ1-2; no clear D gene. The sequence came from a human donor in a cohort sampled during active or convalescent COVID-19. The donor label of this sample is uncertain. Sequencing was performed on peripheral blood. CDR3 DNA sequence: TGCGCCAGCAGCTTGGGGAGCCAATCCCTATATTACACCTTC. Its protein is CASSLGSQSLYYTF.